The next 27 T cell receptor beta chains were all read from a single sample in a study of CDR3 diversity in severe acne. TCRdb processed the PCR reads anew with MiXCR; each CDR3 protein has one entry. The profile covers more than 70,000 distinct CDR3 sequences, with under 55% appearing a single time and 11% taken by the ten largest. The sequencing sample was made of blood. The receptors were gathered from a male donor with severe acne vulgaris.

This chain uses TRBV10-1 with TRBJ1-5; 7 bases align to TRBD1. CDR1 and CDR2 (germline): WNHNN, SYGVQD (reference sequence). J lost 5 bases, V lost 4 bases, and 11 bases had no gene match. The CDR3 is made up of 16 amino acids. The DNA for the CDR3 is TGCGCCAGCAGTGTTTTCCCGACAGGGTCGGATCAGCCCCAGCATTTT. Translated: CASSVFPTGSDQPQHF.

The rearrangement uses TRBV5-1 and TRBJ2-5; TRBD1 matches 10 bases. J lost 4 bases, V lost 4 bases, and 13 bases had no gene match. In germline, CDR1 is SGHRS, CDR2 YFSETQ. The CDR3 contains 17 residues. The CDR3 spells CASSPGGTGDELETQYF. The CDR3 nucleotides are TGCGCCAGCAGCCCAGGCGGGACAGGGGATGAATTAGAGACCCAGTACTTC.

The V call is TRBV7-9, the J call TRBJ1-2, with 7 bases lining up with TRBD1. Germline CDR1 and CDR2: SEHNR and FQNEAQ (reference sequence). The CDR3 is 14 residues long. The V and J ends lost 3 bases and 3 bases, in that order; junction bases with no gene match: 4. For the CDR3, the DNA is TGTGCCAGCAGCTTTGGGACAGAGCACTATGGCTACACCTTC. It translates to CASSFGTEHYGYTF.

The gene calls are TRBV24-1 and TRBJ2-1; the match to TRBD2 covers 14 bases. The CDR3 extends over 18 amino acids. The V gene's germline CDR1 is KGHDR and CDR2 SFDVKD. Trimming cost V 4 bases and J 7 bases; bases outside gene matches: 11. The DNA of the CDR3 is TGTGCCACCAGTGACTCCGGGACTAGCGGGAGTCCCAAGAATGAGCAGTTCTTC. Protein sequence: CATSDSGTSGSPKNEQFF.

Regarding this clonotype: A clone one base away is much larger, so this may be a read error. The rearrangement uses TRBV10-1 and TRBJ1-1; the D is unclear. The CDR3 runs to 15 residues. Germline assignment: CDR1 WNHNN and CDR2 SYGVQD (reference sequence). The germline V and J ends were trimmed by 0 bases and 0 bases, with 8 bases remaining between them. CDR3 bases: TGCGCCAGCAGTGAGTCGAAGGAGATGAACACTGAAGCTTTCTTT. Its protein product is CASSESKEMNTEAFF.

Ten or more counts support this clonotype. The rearrangement uses TRBV7-9 and TRBJ1-2; the D gene is possibly TRBD1 (5 bases). Trimming cost V 5 bases and J 10 bases, with 14 bases left between them. From germline, CDR1 is SEHNR and CDR2 FQNEAQ (reference sequence). The length of the CDR3 is 12 residues. The CDR3 sequence: CASSAGPEDYTF. The CDR3 bases are TGTGCCAGCAGCGCGGGGCCCGAGGACTACACCTTC.

J is TRBJ2-1 and V is TRBV5-6; D remains ambiguous. The V and J ends lost 0 bases and 2 bases respectively, with 9 bases between them. Germline-derived CDR1 and CDR2 are SGHDT and YYEEEE. The CDR3 sequence is 15 residues long. CDR3 amino acids: CASSLGEGPYNEQFF. As DNA, the CDR3 is TGTGCCAGCAGCTTGGGGGAAGGGCCCTACAATGAGCAGTTCTTC.

This CDR3 is CASSPEGGYTF. The CDR3 nucleotides read TGTGCCAGCAGCCCAGAAGGGGGCTACACCTTC. J is TRBJ1-2 and V is TRBV25-1, with D unresolved. The CDR3 runs to 11 residues. The V gene's germline CDR1 is MGHDK and CDR2 SYGVNS. The V end lost 6 bases, the J end lost 8 bases, and 10 bases lay between the germline ends.

The rearrangement links TRBV20-1 to TRBJ2-6, with TRBD1 matching 8 bases. The CDR3 is 22 residues long. After removal of 3 bases from V and 0 bases from J, the junction contained 22 bases not matched to a gene. The V gene's germline CDR1 is DFQATT and CDR2 SNEGSKA (reference sequence). The CDR3 DNA follows: TGCAGTGCTAGTTCCTCAGGACAGGGAGTCCCCGGGCTGTGCTCTGGGGCCAACGTCCTGACTTTC. Its translation is CSASSSGQGVPGLCSGANVLTF.

This clonotype was picked up a small number of times. The gene calls are TRBV7-8 and TRBJ2-3; 10 nucleotides line up with TRBD1. Germline V gene data show CDR1 as SGHVS and CDR2 as FQNEAQ. CDR3 length equals 14 residues. The junction had 3 bases not matched to a gene; V was cut back by 5 bases and J by 4 bases. This chain's CDR3 is CASSVDRGADTQYF. The CDR3 coding sequence is TGTGCCAGCAGCGTGGACAGGGGGGCAGATACGCAGTATTTT.

Regarding this clonotype: Germline is not matched at one junction end, which may reflect a read error. The J gene is TRBJ2-1, the V gene TRBV7-2; 8 nucleotides line up with TRBD1. The CDR3 spans 21 residues. In germline, CDR1 is SGHTA, CDR2 FQGNSA. The CDR3 DNA reads TGTGCCAGCAGACCCCCCGAGGACAGGGCGAAGATAGGGGTCTCCTACAATGAGCAGCTCTTC. This codes for CASRPPEDRAKIGVSYNEQLF.

With regard to this clonotype: No DNA is shown, since the ends of the CDR3 on it are uncertain; the CDR3 is the one TCRdb lists. V usage is TRBV10-3 and J usage is TRBJ1-5. Germline V gives CDR1 ENHRY, CDR2 SYGVKD. Termini included, the CDR3 measures 22 amino acids. The CDR3 spells CAIRPGLATNEKLFFGSGTQHF.

This clonotype occurred a few times. CDR3 bases: TGTGCCATCAGTGAGTCGCCGGCTAGCGGGAGGGATGAGCAGTTCTTC. This sequence encodes CAISESPASGRDEQFF. V gene TRBV10-3 combines with J gene TRBJ2-1; 12 bases fit TRBD2. Germline CDR1 is ENHRY and CDR2 is SYGVKD. The V segment lost 0 bases and the J segment 8 bases; nucleotides outside the gene matches: 5. There are 16 residues in the CDR3.

This clonotype showed up just once. This chain uses TRBV28 with TRBJ2-5; D might be TRBD1 (5 bases). The J call may be mistaken, given a closer DNA end match to TRBJ2-7. Per germline, CDR1 MDHEN and CDR2 SYDVKM. The CDR3 consists of 11 residues. CDR3 in DNA: TGTGCCAGCAGGGATCAGGGCGAGCAGTACTTC. Encoded protein: CASRDQGEQYF.

This clonotype was recorded at least ten times. The chain carries TRBV7-9 and TRBJ2-5; D is perhaps TRBD1 (6 bases). V was pared by 5 bases and J by 0 bases, with 10 bases between. This CDR3 spans 14 amino acids. The germline V gene encodes CDR1 SEHNR and CDR2 FQNEAQ (reference sequence). The CDR3 spells CASSTRQDQETQYF. Here the CDR3 DNA reads TGTGCCAGCAGCACCCGACAGGACCAAGAGACCCAGTACTTC.

Concerning this clonotype: This clone may be a read error of a much larger clone one base away. In this CDR3 the conserved last residue, phenylalanine or tryptophan, is missing, so a read error is likely. CDR3 protein: CASSSDRGPGELFL. The CDR3 coding sequence is TGTGCCAGCAGTTCAGACAGGGGGCCCGGGGAGCTGTTTCTT. The chain links TRBV5-5 to TRBJ2-2, with 10 bases fitting TRBD1. The ends lost 5 bases at V and 6 bases at J; junction bases unmatched: 4. CDR3 length: 14 amino acids. Germline V CDR1 and CDR2: SGHKS, YYEKEE (reference sequence).

J is TRBJ1-1 and V is TRBV29-1; unclear D gene. V gave up 3 bases and J gave up 0 bases, with 17 bases separating them. The CDR3 has 16 amino acids. Germline assignment: CDR1 SQVTM and CDR2 ANQGSEA. CDR3 nucleotides: TGCAGCGTTGAGCTCACCGGCGGGGATATGAACACTGAAGCTTTCTTT. Translated, it gives CSVELTGGDMNTEAFF.

The chain joins TRBV28 to TRBJ2-7, with a tentative D call TRBD1 (6 bases). The CDR3 spans 14 residues. Germline loops: CDR1 MDHEN, CDR2 SYDVKM. Trimming took 7 bases from V and 4 from J, leaving 17 bases between them. Here the CDR3 reads CASTPRDTEYEQYV. For the CDR3, the DNA is TGTGCCAGCACCCCCCGGGACACCGAATACGAGCAGTACGTC.

V is TRBV6-6 and J is TRBJ2-7; perhaps TRBD2 as D (6 bases). CDR1 and CDR2 from the germline V gene are MNHNY and SVGAGI (reference sequence). V lost 2 bases to trimming and J lost 5 bases, with 7 bases between them. The CDR3 spans 12 residues. CDR3 nucleotides: TGTGCCAGCAGTTACCGCGGGGACGAGCAGTACTTC. Its translation: CASSYRGDEQYF.

This clonotype showed up many times. This chain connects TRBV20-1 to TRBJ2-7; 13 bases are shared with TRBD2. V was clipped by 6 bases and J by 9 bases; unmatched bases: 5. Per germline, CDR1 DFQATT and CDR2 SNEGSKA (reference sequence). The CDR3 length is 12 residues. The CDR3: CSAGLAGAVQYF. CDR3 sequence (DNA): TGCAGTGCAGGACTAGCGGGAGCGGTGCAGTACTTC.

This chain joins TRBV7-3 and TRBJ2-7; D not resolved. This CDR3 has 14 amino acids. The V end was cut by 5 bases, the J end by 2 bases, with 13 bases between. Germline V CDR1 and CDR2: SGHTA, FQGTGA. Here the CDR3 reads CASSPFPGAYEQYF. Written as DNA, the CDR3 is TGTGCCAGCAGCCCATTCCCAGGAGCCTACGAGCAGTACTTC.

Remarks on this clonotype: Just one base apart from a much larger clone, this may be a read error. The genes are TRBV7-8 and TRBJ1-4; weak D call: TRBD1 (6 bases). The V gene's germline CDR1 is SGHVS and CDR2 FQNEAQ. The CDR3 runs 12 residues. This chain's CDR3 is CASSLDSEKLSF. DNA of the CDR3: TGTGCCAGCAGCTTGGACAGTGAAAAACTGTCTTTT.

J is TRBJ2-7 and V is TRBV20-1, with TRBD2 matching over 7 bases. Germline V gene sequence: CDR1 DFQATT, CDR2 SNEGSKA (reference sequence). This CDR3 region has 17 residues. CDR3 nucleotides: TGCAGCCATTCGCGCGGGGGTGCACCTCCGTGCTCCTACGAGCAGTACTTC. Translated, it gives CSHSRGGAPPCSYEQYF.

This chain links TRBV7-3 with TRBJ2-5; possibly TRBD1 for D (7 bases). V lost 5 bases to trimming and J lost 5 bases, with 18 bases between them. Germline CDR1 is SGHTA and CDR2 is FQGTGA. This CDR3 spans 15 amino acids. The CDR3 loop is CASSRPGGGRETQYF. CDR3 DNA sequence: TGTGCCAGCAGCAGACCCGGAGGGGGCCGGGAGACCCAGTACTTC.

In the case of this clonotype: With a much larger clone just one base away, this may be a read error. J is TRBJ2-1 and V is TRBV2; the match to TRBD1 covers 9 bases. CDR1 and CDR2 (germline): SNHLY, FYNNEI. The CDR3 covers 16 residues. V dropped 7 bases and J dropped 0; count of bases not matched to a gene: 7. In DNA, the CDR3 is TGTGCCAGCACCTACCGGACAGGGGACTCCTACAATGAGCAGTTCTTC. This encodes CASTYRTGDSYNEQFF.

This clonotype showed up just a few times. V gene TRBV28 combines with J gene TRBJ2-6; D unclear. Germline lookup yields CDR1 MDHEN and CDR2 SYDVKM. The CDR3 consists of 16 residues. V was shortened by 5 bases and J by 0 bases, with 11 bases between the two germline ends. The CDR3 reads CASSPPEISGANVLTF. Here the CDR3 DNA reads TGTGCCAGCAGTCCCCCCGAAATCTCTGGGGCCAACGTCCTGACTTTC.

This clonotype has at least ten counts. J is TRBJ1-1 and V is TRBV4-2, with D uncertain. Trimming took off 5 bases at V and 3 bases at J, with 10 bases between the two ends. The germline gives CDR1 LGHNA, CDR2 YNFKEQ. The CDR3 length is 13 residues. CDR3 in DNA: TGTGCCAGCAGCTCCCGTAGTTACACTGAAGCTTTCTTT. It yields the protein CASSSRSYTEAFF.